This T cell receptor beta chain emerged from a study of blood T cell repertoires in COVID-19. CDR3 length: 14 amino acids. The V segment lost 6 bases and the J segment 1 base; nucleotides outside the gene matches: 5. CDR1 is MNHEY, CDR2 SVGAGI, per germline. The data were produced by immunoSEQ multiplex PCR, yet TCRdb's version contains in-frame clones alone and is incomplete. The profile covers under 250,000 clones, with 70% to 85% appearing a single time and 3% to 3.5% taken by the ten largest. This TCR came from a woman in her sixties or seventies who had recovered from COVID-19. The rearrangement uses TRBV6-5 and TRBJ1-2, with 7 bases aligning to TRBD1. The specimen sequenced was PBMCs or T cells enriched from blood (not recorded which). The DNA of the CDR3 is TGTGCCAGCAGGCCGGGACAGCATAACTATGGCTACACCTTC. Translated, it gives CASRPGQHNYGYTF.